This T cell receptor (beta chain) derives from a study of monozygotic twins with cystic fibrosis. Overall study: With about 16 PCR cycles, barcoded libraries came from approximately 2.8 micrograms of fragmented DNA. Whole-study results and caveats: Shared CDR3 numbers were not associated with age, concordance or severity. Co-twins had the most similar V usage for 13 of 16 pairs, J for 8.

Worth noting for this clone: Antigen: not known.

Germline V lookup: CDR1 SNHLY, CDR2 FYNNEI. This CDR3 is built from 12 residues. The V end lost 9 bases, the J end lost 6 bases, and 14 bases lay between the germline ends. The table came from immunoSEQ multiplex PCR; TCRdb's copy has only in-frame clones and leaves some out. The repertoire consists of some 10,000 clones, with over 80% occurring once and the leading ten covering roughly 5.4%. The rearrangement uses TRBV2 and TRBJ1-2; tentatively, D is TRBD1 (5 bases). This clonotype was sampled from a boy aged 2 to 9 with cystic fibrosis. Sequencing was performed on blood. The CDR3 region is CARERGVDGYTF. The CDR3 bases are TGTGCCAGAGAGCGGGGGGTAGATGGCTACACCTTC.